The clone carrying this T cell receptor (beta chain) has a single count. Its antigen is not identified. The entry originates in a study of cytomegalovirus exposure and HLA in healthy donors. Study results and limitations: Reports showed the classifier diagnosing cytomegalovirus status with high specificity and sensitivity. Among the most significant clusters, several appeared linked to common viral pathogens in a later analysis.

Germline V gene data show CDR1 as SGHRS and CDR2 as YFSETQ. The CDR3 runs 15 residues. After removal of 2 bases from V and 4 bases from J, the junction contained 6 bases not matched to a gene. The donors comprised healthy bone marrow donors. It was with 60 Vbeta and 13 Jbeta primers that the PCR ran. TCRdb keeps only in-frame clones here, not all; method: immunoSEQ multiplex PCR. The data show about 140,000 clones, with about four fifths seen just once and around 4.4% held by the top ten. The source is a man between 35 and 55 years old in good health and CMV-seronegative. The sample comprised PBMCs. The J gene is TRBJ1-3, the V gene TRBV5-1, with TRBD1 matching over 7 bases. CDR3: CASSFEGAAGNTIYF. DNA of the CDR3: TGCGCCAGCAGCTTCGAGGGGGCAGCCGGAAACACCATATATTTT.